This T cell receptor (beta chain) comes out of a study of T cells in Graves' hyperthyroidism and ophthalmopathy. From RNA transcripts, TCR beta CDR3 regions were amplified. The HTBI primer set drove a first-round RT-PCR of the TCR CDR3. TCRdb re-analysed the multiplex PCR reads in MiXCR, keeping a single row per CDR3 protein. This table has almost 600,000 distinct CDR3 sequences, approximately 44% appearing once. V lost 5 bases to trimming and J lost 4 bases; unmatched junction nucleotides: 6. CDR1 and CDR2 (germline): SEHNR, FQNEAQ (reference sequence). The CDR3 runs 15 residues. To note about this clonotype: With a much larger clone just one base away, this may be a read error.

Each patient was aged 18 to 65 and had newly diagnosed hyperthyroidism of under 2 months' duration. Diagnoses rested on clinical symptoms, serum thyroxine and TRAb, thyroid ultrasound and orbital computed tomography. Material: peripheral blood or thyroid tissue (not recorded which). This receptor was taken from a young woman with Graves' hyperthyroidism. The chain couples TRBV7-9 to TRBJ2-2; 8 bases match TRBD1. For the CDR3, the DNA is TGTGCCAGCAGCCAGGGCAGGGGGCTCACCGGGGAGCTGTTTTTT. Encoded protein: CASSQGRGLTGELFF.